This TCR beta chain was recorded in a study of blood T cell repertoires in COVID-19. The wider study: COVID-19 samples, acute and convalescent, were from the United States, Italy and Spain.

Method: immunoSEQ multiplex PCR; TCRdb's copy keeps in-frame clones and lacks some. The repertoire holds 95,000 to 150,000 clones, with about four fifths as singletons. This CDR3 comprises 15 residues. V was clipped by 1 base and J by 5 bases, with 12 bases between them. Germline V gene lookup returns CDR1 SGHVS and CDR2 FQNEAQ. This chain links TRBV7-8 with TRBJ1-5, with D tentatively TRBD1 (5 bases). Sequenced material: peripheral blood. The sequence was collected from a man aged 70 or older with acute or convalescent COVID-19. DNA for the CDR3: TGTGCCAGCAGCTTAGGCGCAGGGTCTCATCAGCCCCAGCATTTT. Translated, it gives CASSLGAGSHQPQHF. Drawing the rest from reference TRBV7-8 and TRBJ1-5, the complete variable domain is GAGVSQSPRYKVAKRGQDVALRCDPISGHVSLFWYQQALGQGPEFLTYFQNEAQLDKSGLPSDRFFAERPEGSVSTLKIQRTQQEDSAVYLCASSLGAGSHQPQHFGDGTRLSIL.